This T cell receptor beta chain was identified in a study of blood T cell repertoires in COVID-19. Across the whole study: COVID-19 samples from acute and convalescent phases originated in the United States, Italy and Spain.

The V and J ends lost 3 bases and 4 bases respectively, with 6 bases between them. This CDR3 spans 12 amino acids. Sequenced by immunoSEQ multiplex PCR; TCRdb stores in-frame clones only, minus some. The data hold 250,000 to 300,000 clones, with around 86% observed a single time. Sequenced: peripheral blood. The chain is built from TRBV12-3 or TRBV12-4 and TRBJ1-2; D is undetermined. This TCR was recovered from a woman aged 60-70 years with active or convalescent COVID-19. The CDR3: CASSLSRYGYTF. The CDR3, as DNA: TGTGCCAGCAGTTTGAGCCGCTATGGCTACACCTTC.